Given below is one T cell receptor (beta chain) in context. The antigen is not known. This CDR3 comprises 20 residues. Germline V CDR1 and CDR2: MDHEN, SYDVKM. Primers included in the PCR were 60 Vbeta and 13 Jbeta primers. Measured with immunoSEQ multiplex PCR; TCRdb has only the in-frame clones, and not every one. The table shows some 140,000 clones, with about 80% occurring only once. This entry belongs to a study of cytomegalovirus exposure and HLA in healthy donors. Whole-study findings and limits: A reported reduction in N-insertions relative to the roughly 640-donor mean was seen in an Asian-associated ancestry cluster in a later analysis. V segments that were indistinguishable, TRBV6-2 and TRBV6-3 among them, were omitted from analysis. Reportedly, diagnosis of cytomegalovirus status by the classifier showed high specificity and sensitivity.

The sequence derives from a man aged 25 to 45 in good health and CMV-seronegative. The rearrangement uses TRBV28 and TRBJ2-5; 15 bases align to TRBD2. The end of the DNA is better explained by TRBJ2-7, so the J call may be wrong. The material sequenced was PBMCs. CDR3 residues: CASSLGFGLAGGGKSYEQYF. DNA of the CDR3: TGTGCCAGCAGTTTAGGGTTCGGACTAGCGGGAGGGGGGAAATCCTACGAGCAGTACTTC.